This TCR beta chain appears in the sequencing data of a study of blood T cell repertoires in COVID-19. Background on the study: Acute-phase and convalescent COVID-19 samples originated in the United States, Italy and Spain. Nucleic acid was either cDNA or gDNA, and it came from T cells, B-cell-depleted T cells, or PBMCs.

This CDR3 is 16 amino acids long. Germline lookup yields CDR1 SEHNR and CDR2 FQNEAQ (reference sequence). V was shortened by 3 bases and J by 7 bases, with 16 bases between the two germline ends. Authors' methods: The authors estimated nucleated cell counts from reference gene primer amplification. Clones were read by immunoSEQ multiplex PCR, and TCRdb kept only the in-frame ones, dropping some. The V and J calls and clone size come from that table; D and trimming were worked out from the DNA. The sample lists 200,000 to 300,000 clones, around 88% seen once, with over 1.5% in the top ten. Material for sequencing was peripheral blood. The V call is TRBV7-9, the J call TRBJ1-6; D remains unclear. The receptor comes from a man younger than 45 with active or convalescent COVID-19. The CDR3 nucleotides read TGTGCCAGCAGCTTTTCCCGGGCCTCGGGGAATTCACCCCTCCACTTT. Its protein product is CASSFSRASGNSPLHF.